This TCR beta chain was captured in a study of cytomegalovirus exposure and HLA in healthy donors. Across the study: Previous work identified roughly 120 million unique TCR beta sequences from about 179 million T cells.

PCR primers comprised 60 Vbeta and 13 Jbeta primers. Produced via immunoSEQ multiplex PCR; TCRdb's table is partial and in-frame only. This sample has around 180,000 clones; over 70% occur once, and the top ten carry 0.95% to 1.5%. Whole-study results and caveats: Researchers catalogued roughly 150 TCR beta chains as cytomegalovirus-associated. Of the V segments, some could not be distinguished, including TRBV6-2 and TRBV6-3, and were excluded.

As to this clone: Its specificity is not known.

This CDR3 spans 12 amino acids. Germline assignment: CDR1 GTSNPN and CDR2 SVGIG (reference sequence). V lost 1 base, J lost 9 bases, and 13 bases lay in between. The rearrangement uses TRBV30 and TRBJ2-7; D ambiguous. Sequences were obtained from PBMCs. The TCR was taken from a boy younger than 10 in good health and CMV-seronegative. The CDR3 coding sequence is TGTGCCTGGAGTGAAGGCCCCTCAGGGCAGTACTTC. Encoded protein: CAWSEGPSGQYF.